This T cell receptor (beta chain) was sequenced in a study of cytomegalovirus exposure and HLA in healthy donors. The study, taken as a whole, reports: Links to common viral pathogens appeared, in a later analysis, for several of the most significant clusters. A later analysis found most CMV-associated TCR beta chains apparently HLA-restricted. Among TCR sequences, most were rare, though some public TCRs appeared in many donors. The investigators catalogued 180 or so TCR beta chains as cytomegalovirus-associated.

The PCR had 60 Vbeta and 13 Jbeta primers. Data came from immunoSEQ multiplex PCR; TCRdb stores just in-frame clones and leaves some out. Across roughly 100,000 clones, the top ten clones capture about 0.59% of the sample. Germline CDR1 LNHDA, CDR2 SQIVND (reference sequence). V shed 2 bases and J shed 7 bases, with 8 bases lying between them. This CDR3 is 12 amino acids long. Regarding this clone: Its antigen is undetermined.

The origin of this receptor is a man aged 45-65 years in good health and CMV-seronegative. The specimen was PBMCs. V and J are TRBV19 and TRBJ2-5; D ambiguous. In nucleotides, the CDR3 is TGTGCCAGTAGTATAAACTCAGGGACCCAGTACTTC. Amino acids: CASSINSGTQYF.